This passage covers 17 T cell receptor beta chains from one sample sequenced in a study of blood T cell repertoires in COVID-19. Profiling relied on immunoSEQ multiplex PCR, and the TCRdb table lists in-frame clones only, not all of them. The repertoire holds 250,000 to 300,000 clones, with 70% to 90% as singletons. Sequencing used peripheral blood. Source of these receptors: a woman between 70 and 85 years old with acute or convalescent COVID-19.

This chain joins TRBV15 and TRBJ1-2; D call uncertain. The CDR3 runs to 14 residues. Germline V gene sequence: CDR1 LNHNV, CDR2 YYDKDF (reference sequence). The V end lost 3 bases, the J end lost 0 bases, and 8 bases lay between the germline ends. CDR3 region: CATSRAGANYGYTF. DNA of the CDR3: TGTGCCACCAGCAGGGCAGGTGCTAACTATGGCTACACCTTC.

DNA for the CDR3: TGTGCCACCATCCCCCCACCAGGGGCCTACTATGGCTACACCTTC. Protein product: CATIPPPGAYYGYTF. The chain links TRBV24-1 to TRBJ1-2; tentative D call: TRBD1 (6 bases). V was clipped by 8 bases and J by 3 bases, with 18 bases between them. The germline gives CDR1 KGHDR, CDR2 SFDVKD. The CDR3 has 15 residues.

The J gene is TRBJ1-5, the V gene TRBV19, with 10 nucleotides matching TRBD1. The CDR3 extends over 18 amino acids. With V trimmed by 5 bases and J by 7 bases, 17 bases remained unmatched. Germline V gene sequence: CDR1 LNHDA, CDR2 SQIVND (reference sequence). The CDR3 sequence is CASSPMGRGQGPFQPQHF. For the CDR3, the DNA is TGTGCCAGTAGTCCAATGGGACGGGGACAGGGGCCTTTCCAGCCCCAGCATTTT. The variable domain in full, completed from reference TRBV19 and TRBJ1-5, reads DGGITQSPKYLFRKEGQNVTLSCEQNLNHDAMYWYRQDPGQGLRLIYYSQIVNDFQKGDIAEGYSVSREKKESFPLTVTSAQKNPTAFYLCASSPMGRGQGPFQPQHFGDGTRLSIL.

J is TRBJ2-5 and V is TRBV7-7, with D possibly TRBD2 on 5 matching bases. The CDR3 runs to 15 residues. The V end was cut by 1 base, the J end by 1 base, with 10 bases between. The germline V gene encodes CDR1 SSHAT and CDR2 FNYEAQ (reference sequence). CDR3 region: CASSLGFGSQETQYF. The CDR3 DNA follows: TGTGCCAGCAGCTTAGGATTTGGGAGCCAAGAGACCCAGTACTTC.

The chain links TRBV7-2 to TRBJ1-4, with 8 positions matching TRBD1. The CDR3 length is 14 residues. Germline assignment: CDR1 SGHTA and CDR2 FQGNSA. The V gene end was trimmed by 5 bases and the J gene end by 8 bases; junction bases not matched to a gene: 7. The CDR3 sequence is CASSLRTGSEKLFF. The CDR3 DNA reads TGTGCCAGCAGCCTGAGGACAGGGAGCGAAAAACTGTTTTTT. The full variable domain, with the rest looked up from reference TRBV7-2 and TRBJ1-4, is GAGVSQSPSNKVTEKGKDVELRCDPISGHTALYWYRQSLGQGLEFLIYFQGNSAPDKSGLPSDRFSAERTGGSVSTLTIQRTQQEDSAVYLCASSLRTGSEKLFFGSGTQLSVL.

The V and J genes are TRBV10-3 and TRBJ1-1, with D possibly matching TRBD1 (5 bases). CDR3 length: 15 amino acids. The V end was cut by 3 bases, the J end by 3 bases, with 14 bases between. CDR1 and CDR2 from the germline V gene are ENHRY and SYGVKD. CDR3 in amino acids: CAISDGTPSYTEAFF. In DNA form, the CDR3 reads TGTGCCATCAGTGATGGGACTCCTTCCTACACTGAAGCTTTCTTT.

The gene calls are TRBV7-8 and TRBJ1-2, with 8 nucleotides matching TRBD1. CDR1 and CDR2 from the germline V gene are SGHVS and FQNEAQ. The J segment lost 8 bases and the V segment lost 5 bases, leaving 7 bases of the junction unmatched. This CDR3 contains 13 residues. The CDR3 DNA is TGTGCCAGCAGCAGAGATCGACAGGGGGGCTACACCTTC. It specifies CASSRDRQGGYTF.

V is TRBV5-1 and J is TRBJ1-2, with D tentatively TRBD1 (6 bases). This CDR3 region has 12 residues. From germline, CDR1 is SGHRS and CDR2 YFSETQ. V was cut by 0 bases and J by 8 bases, with 8 bases left in between. DNA for the CDR3: TGCGCCAGCAGCTTGGAAGGACAGGGCTACACCTTC. Its translation is CASSLEGQGYTF. Filled out from reference TRBV5-1 and TRBJ1-2, the complete variable domain reads KAGVTQTPRYLIKTRGQQVTLSCSPISGHRSVSWYQQTPGQGLQFLFEYFSETQRNKGNFPGRFSGRQFSNSRSEMNVSTLELGDSALYLCASSLEGQGYTFGSGTRLTVV.

The CDR3 loop is CSALQETQYF. The CDR3 DNA reads TGCAGTGCCCTCCAAGAGACCCAGTACTTC. This chain links TRBV20-1 with TRBJ2-5; D is ambiguous. Trimming shortened V by 6 bases and J by 1 base, and 3 bases separated the two germline ends. CDR1 DFQATT and CDR2 SNEGSKA come from the germline V gene (reference sequence). The CDR3 is 10 amino acids.

V is TRBV5-6 and J is TRBJ2-7; D gene unclear. The V and J ends lost 0 bases and 5 bases respectively, with 12 bases between them. Germline V gene sequence: CDR1 SGHDT, CDR2 YYEEEE. The CDR3 is 14 residues long. The CDR3 is CASSLEALRDEQYF. Written as DNA, the CDR3 is TGTGCCAGCAGCTTGGAGGCCCTCCGGGACGAGCAGTACTTC.

Only a few counts were recorded for this clone. The chain employs TRBV25-1 and TRBJ1-1; possibly TRBD1 for D (5 bases). The germline gives CDR1 MGHDK, CDR2 SYGVNS. CDR3 size: 15 residues. Trimming removed 4 bases at V and 2 bases at J, with 14 bases between. The CDR3 sequence is CASSVGHSPNTEAFF. As DNA, the CDR3 is TGTGCCAGCAGTGTTGGACACTCGCCTAACACTGAAGCTTTCTTT.

The chain employs TRBV2 and TRBJ2-5, with 10 bases aligning to TRBD2. J was trimmed by 4 bases and V by 6 bases; bases with no gene match: 2. The CDR3 contains 13 residues. In germline, CDR1 is SNHLY, CDR2 FYNNEI. CDR3 nucleotides: TGTGCCAGCAGAACTAGCGGGGCAGAGACCCAGTACTTC. Residues: CASRTSGAETQYF.

The CDR3 reads CASSPWGQGDPYEQYF. For the CDR3, the DNA is TGTGCCAGCAGCCCGTGGGGACAGGGAGACCCCTACGAGCAGTACTTC. The chain is built from TRBV7-9 and TRBJ2-7, with 9 bases aligning to TRBD1. The germline gives CDR1 SEHNR, CDR2 FQNEAQ (reference sequence). This CDR3 has 16 residues. V shed 5 bases and J 2 bases; nucleotides not matched to a gene: 10.

The V gene is TRBV19, the J gene TRBJ1-5, with 7 bases identical to TRBD1. The CDR3 has 13 amino acids. V shed 8 bases, J shed 5 bases, and the junction held 6 bases outside the gene matches. Germline V lookup: CDR1 LNHDA, CDR2 SQIVND (reference sequence). The CDR3 here is CASGGQRDQPQHF. CDR3 bases: TGTGCCAGTGGGGGACAGCGAGATCAGCCCCAGCATTTT. Looking up the rest from reference TRBV19 and TRBJ1-5 gives the full variable domain: DGGITQSPKYLFRKEGQNVTLSCEQNLNHDAMYWYRQDPGQGLRLIYYSQIVNDFQKGDIAEGYSVSREKKESFPLTVTSAQKNPTAFYLCASGGQRDQPQHFGDGTRLSIL.

CDR3 in amino acids: CASSWGPRAGSGEQFF. In DNA, the CDR3 is TGCGCCAGCAGCTGGGGCCCAAGGGCTGGGTCGGGTGAGCAGTTCTTC. This sequence joins TRBV5-1 and TRBJ2-1; D is perhaps TRBD1 (5 bases). The V gene lost 3 bases and the J gene lost 9 bases, with 22 bases spanning the gap. CDR1 is SGHRS, CDR2 YFSETQ, per germline. The CDR3 runs to 16 residues.

The rearrangement uses TRBV20-1 and TRBJ1-1; TRBD1 is a possible D gene (6 bases). There are 11 residues in the CDR3. Trimming took off 7 bases at V and 6 bases at J, with 12 bases between the two ends. Per the germline V gene, CDR1 is DFQATT and CDR2 is SNEGSKA (reference sequence). CDR3 sequence reads: CSVSDSAEAFF. Here the CDR3 DNA reads TGCAGTGTCTCGGACAGCGCTGAAGCTTTCTTT.

The rearrangement uses TRBV3-1 (or the pseudogene TRBV3-2) and TRBJ1-1, with D possibly matching TRBD1 (5 bases). V lost 4 bases, J lost 7 bases, and 10 bases lay in between. The CDR3 contains 12 residues. Germline CDR1 and CDR2: LGHDT and YNNKEL (reference sequence). CDR3 nucleotide sequence: TGTGCCAGCAGCCTCAGGGATGGTGAAGCTTTCTTT. Protein sequence: CASSLRDGEAFF.